A single sample is the source of the 17 T cell receptor beta chains below, sequenced in a study of T cell responses to AZD1222 COVID-19 vaccine. The data were produced by immunoSEQ multiplex PCR, yet TCRdb's version contains in-frame clones alone and is incomplete. The table has under 130,000 clones, 90% to 95% seen once; the top ten hold approximately 2.2%. The material sequenced was peripheral blood, taken on day 0 of AZD1222 vaccination. Receptors originate from an adult in good health.

This clone was picked up one time. V and J are TRBV29-1 and TRBJ2-3; weak D call: TRBD2 (6 bases). The CDR3 has 13 amino acids. Germline CDR1 reads SQVTM; CDR2 reads ANQGSEA. V shed 3 bases and J shed 4 bases, with 11 bases lying between them. CDR3 sequence reads: CSVDSGVADTQYF. For the CDR3, the DNA is TGCAGCGTTGACTCGGGGGTGGCAGATACGCAGTATTTT.

The chain recombines TRBV11-3 with TRBJ1-1; unclear D gene. The V gene's germline CDR1 is SGHNT and CDR2 YENEEA. V was cut by 5 bases and J by 0 bases, with 10 bases left in between. The CDR3 extends over 14 amino acids. CDR3: CASSPAGLNTEAFF. CDR3 nucleotides: TGTGCCAGCAGCCCGGCGGGGTTGAACACTGAAGCTTTCTTT.

The gene calls are TRBV7-3 and TRBJ1-1; D unclear. This CDR3 is built from 15 residues. Trimming left V 5 bases short and J 3 bases short, with 16 bases between. Germline assignment: CDR1 SGHTA and CDR2 FQGTGA. This CDR3 is CASSPRGGRYTEAFF. CDR3 DNA sequence: TGTGCCAGCAGCCCCCGGGGTGGGCGATACACTGAAGCTTTCTTT. The whole variable domain, remainder taken from reference TRBV7-3 and TRBJ1-1, is GAGVSQTPSNKVTEKGKYVELRCDPISGHTALYWYRQSLGQGPEFLIYFQGTGAADDSGLPNDRFFAVRPEGSVSTLKIQRTERGDSAVYLCASSPRGGRYTEAFFGQGTRLTVV.

This clone was seen once. V is TRBV9 and J is TRBJ1-5; perhaps TRBD1 as D (6 bases). V dropped 0 bases and J dropped 6 bases, with 13 bases sitting between them. CDR3 length: 15 amino acids. Germline V gene lookup returns CDR1 SGDLS and CDR2 YYNGEE. The CDR3: CASSVGLAGVQPQHF. The DNA of the CDR3 is TGTGCCAGCAGCGTAGGTTTGGCAGGGGTTCAGCCCCAGCATTTT.

The V call is TRBV7-9, the J call TRBJ2-7, with D perhaps given as TRBD1 or TRBD2 (5 bases each). The CDR3 totals 17 residues. The germline V gene encodes CDR1 SEHNR and CDR2 FQNEAQ (reference sequence). Trimming left V 5 bases short and J 2 bases short, with 22 bases between. The CDR3 nucleotides are TGTGCCAGCAGCCAGGGCTGGCGGGCGACTCCAGCCTACGAGCAGTACTTC. It translates to CASSQGWRATPAYEQYF.

V is TRBV7-9 and J is TRBJ1-2; tentative D call: TRBD1 (6 bases). V gave up 6 bases and J gave up 4 bases, with 24 bases separating them. The CDR3 sequence is 17 residues long. From germline, CDR1 is SEHNR and CDR2 FQNEAQ (reference sequence). The CDR3: CASRRESSGGQGYGYTF. In DNA, the CDR3 is TGTGCCAGCAGACGCGAGTCATCCGGGGGGCAGGGCTATGGCTACACCTTC.

The chain has TRBV28 and TRBJ2-7, with 8 bases identical to TRBD1. The CDR3 covers 15 residues. CDR1 is MDHEN and CDR2 is SYDVKM in the germline V gene. With 5 bases clipped from V and 3 bases from J, the junction kept 9 bases outside the gene matches. Written as DNA, the CDR3 is TGTGCCAGCAGTCTCCCGGGACAGGCCATCTACGAGCAGTACTTC. As protein: CASSLPGQAIYEQYF. The entire variable domain, with the rest obtained from reference TRBV28 and TRBJ2-7, is as follows: DVKVTQSSRYLVKRTGEKVFLECVQDMDHENMFWYRQDPGLGLRLIYFSYDVKMKEKGDIPEGYSVSREKKERFSLILESASTNQTSMYLCASSLPGQAIYEQYFGPGTRLTVT.

The chain is built from TRBV7-9 and TRBJ2-5; 7 bases are a match to TRBD1. From germline, CDR1 is SEHNR and CDR2 FQNEAQ (reference sequence). V trimming: 5 bases; J trimming: 2 bases; junction bases outside the gene matches: 8. This CDR3 has 15 residues. Written as DNA, the CDR3 is TGTGCCAGCAGCACGTACCACAGGGGTCAAGAGACCCAGTACTTC. This sequence encodes CASSTYHRGQETQYF.

V gene TRBV6-5 combines with J gene TRBJ1-3, with no clear D. Germline V gene sequence: CDR1 MNHEY, CDR2 SVGAGI. This CDR3 comprises 14 residues. V was shortened by 2 bases and J by 0 bases, with 5 bases between the two germline ends. CDR3 protein: CASSYSTSGNTIYF. The CDR3 nucleotides read TGTGCCAGCAGTTACAGCACCTCTGGAAACACCATATATTTT.

The CDR3 protein is CAISEGGHQPQHF. In DNA, the CDR3 is TGTGCCATCAGTGAGGGGGGGCATCAGCCCCAGCATTTT. The chain links TRBV10-3 to TRBJ1-5; D possibly corresponds to TRBD1 (6 bases). Trimming pared 2 bases from V and 5 bases from J, leaving 7 bases between. CDR3 length: 13 residues. Germline values: CDR1 ENHRY, CDR2 SYGVKD.

The rearrangement links TRBV11-2 to TRBJ2-1, with D unresolved. CDR3 length: 12 residues. In germline, CDR1 is SGHAT, CDR2 FQNNGV. V was pared by 1 base and J by 9 bases, with 7 bases between. The CDR3 loop is CASSLVAFEQFF. In nucleotides, the CDR3 is TGTGCCAGCAGCTTAGTGGCTTTTGAGCAGTTCTTC.

V gene TRBV6-5 combines with J gene TRBJ2-7, with 9 bases identical to TRBD2. Trimming took 5 bases from V and 3 from J; bases not matched to a gene: 5. There are 14 residues in the CDR3. Germline CDR1 is MNHEY and CDR2 is SVGAGI. CDR3 sequence (DNA): TGTGCCAGCAGTCGGGCTAGCGGGGACTACGAGCAGTACTTC. It is translated as CASSRASGDYEQYF.

The chain is built from TRBV5-1 and TRBJ1-2; 7 bases line up with TRBD1. This CDR3 is built from 13 residues. The germline V gene has CDR1 SGHRS and CDR2 YFSETQ. V lost 2 bases and J lost 7; bases outside the gene matches: 5. In DNA, the CDR3 is TGCGCCAGCAGCTTCGTGACAGGGTCTGGCTACACCTTC. Its protein is CASSFVTGSGYTF.

The J gene is TRBJ1-6, the V gene TRBV5-1; D possibly corresponds to TRBD1 (5 bases). V lost 0 bases and J 12 bases, leaving 19 bases between the germline ends. Germline CDR1 reads SGHRS; CDR2 reads YFSETQ. This CDR3 is built from 16 residues. Here the CDR3 DNA reads TGCGCCAGCAGCTTGGCCAACCAGGGAACCGGTGAACCCCTCCACTTT. It codes for CASSLANQGTGEPLHF.

V usage is TRBV28 and J usage is TRBJ1-5; D is uncertain. Germline V gives CDR1 MDHEN, CDR2 SYDVKM. The length of the CDR3 is 15 residues. Deletions cut 2 bases from V and 4 bases from J, with 12 bases between. The CDR3 is CASSLDGDGNQPQHF. Here the CDR3 DNA reads TGTGCCAGCAGTTTAGACGGGGATGGGAATCAGCCCCAGCATTTT.

The chain is built from TRBV20-1 and TRBJ1-2; D is undetermined. V lost 0 bases and J lost 7, with 6 bases in between. Germline V CDR1 and CDR2: DFQATT, SNEGSKA (reference sequence). The CDR3 has 11 residues. The CDR3 bases are TGCAGTGCTAGAGACGTTCCTGGCTACACCTTC. As protein: CSARDVPGYTF.

The count of this clone is one. The V gene is TRBV11-2, the J gene TRBJ2-7, with D possibly being TRBD2 (6 bases). V lost 1 base and J lost 3, with 10 bases in between. CDR1 is SGHAT and CDR2 is FQNNGV in the germline V gene. This CDR3 has 14 residues. The CDR3 protein is CASSLVRGGYEQYF. The CDR3 bases are TGTGCCAGCAGCTTAGTCCGGGGAGGCTACGAGCAGTACTTC.